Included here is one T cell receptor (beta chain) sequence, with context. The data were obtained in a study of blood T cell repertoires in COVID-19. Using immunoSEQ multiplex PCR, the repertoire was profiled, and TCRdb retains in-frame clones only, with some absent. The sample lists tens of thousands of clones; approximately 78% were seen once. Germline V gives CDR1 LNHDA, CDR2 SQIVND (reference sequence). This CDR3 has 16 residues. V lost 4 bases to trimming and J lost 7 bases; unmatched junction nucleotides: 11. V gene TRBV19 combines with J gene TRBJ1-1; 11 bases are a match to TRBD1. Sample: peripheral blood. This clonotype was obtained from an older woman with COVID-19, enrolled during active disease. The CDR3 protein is CASSTYRDRGGFEAFF. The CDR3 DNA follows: TGTGCCAGTAGTACGTACCGGGACAGGGGGGGTTTTGAAGCTTTCTTT.